This T cell receptor beta chain was documented in a study of blood T cell repertoires in COVID-19 (dated by TCRdb to the early 2020s). With respect to the entire study: Collaborator samples came from the United States, Italy and Spain and covered acute and convalescent phases of COVID-19. The samples were drawn from two sources: the first 160 participants of the ongoing ImmuneRACE study, and 950 to 1,500 subjects contributed by 6 global collaborators. HLA class I and class II types, where available, came from metadata supplied by the sample provider rather than from assay-based typing. A freely available public database, intended as a resource for researchers studying the immune response to SARS-CoV-2, is where the repertoires were released. The prospective study material was composed of cDNA or gDNA derived from T cells, B-cell-depleted T cells, or PBMCs. Deeply sampled blood TCRbeta repertoires from subjects exposed to, actively infected with, or recovered from COVID-19 were included in the dataset. A de-identified subject ID, COVID-19 status, age in years and sex were almost always included in the sample metadata.

As for this clone: The clone's antigen remains unknown. No quality values exist for individual bases; no much larger clone is one base distant.

Participants in the prospective study were aged about 18 to 95 years, lived in about two dozen United States geographic areas, and enrolled through a virtual design. In the prospective study, cohorts were assigned on the basis of participant-reported clinical history obtained from a screening survey and a study questionnaire. Recovered participants in ImmuneRACE Cohort 3 were defined as having two consecutive negative NP/OP PCR tests, clearance from a healthcare professional, or resolution of symptoms. Mobile phlebotomists in the prospective study collected whole blood, serum and a nasopharyngeal or oropharyngeal swab from every participant. Additional blood draws and questionnaires over an approximately two-month period could optionally be provided by prospective study participants. Before DNA extraction, prospective study blood samples were shipped either frozen or at room temperature. The immunoSEQ Assay, a bias-controlled multiplex PCR, was used to amplify TCRbeta CDR3 regions from genomic DNA. As for the original processing: Nucleated cell counts per sample were estimated from amplification of reference gene primers within the assay. To quantify the absolute abundance of each unique TCRbeta CDR3 rearrangement, sequence reads were collapsed and filtered. For each sample, productive Simpson clonality was calculated as the square root of Simpson's diversity index across productive rearrangements. TCRdb mirrors the immuneACCESS table, restricted to in-frame sequences. Some clones are absent from its copies; in checked studies, under half trace to an unresolved V gene, and the reason for the others is unknown. The V and J calls and the clone size are those of that table, but D and trimming were determined from the DNA. The sample has 250,000 to 300,000 clones on record, roughly 88% of them singletons. The top ten clonotypes cover approximately 2% of the sample.

V is pruned by 2 bases and J by 2 bases, leaving 14 bases of the junction without a gene match. From the germline V gene, CDR1 is SQVTM and CDR2 is ANQGSEA. The CDR3 contains 17 residues, cysteine and phenylalanine counted. The sequence is cut down to CDR3 DNA, 51 bases in frame from base 1. Summary of the overall study and its limitations: The quantity of clinical and demographic metadata differed by source and by participant and was supplied without curation.

Material: PBMCs or T cells enriched from blood (not recorded which). This receptor was obtained from a woman in her forties or fifties who had recovered from COVID-19. The chain joins TRBV29-1 to TRBJ2-5, with TRBD2 identical over 7 junction bases. The CDR3: CSVESLRVAGLQETQYF. The DNA sequence is given as TGCAGCGTTGAATCCCTTCGGGTAGCGGGCTTGCAAGAGACCCAGTACTTC.